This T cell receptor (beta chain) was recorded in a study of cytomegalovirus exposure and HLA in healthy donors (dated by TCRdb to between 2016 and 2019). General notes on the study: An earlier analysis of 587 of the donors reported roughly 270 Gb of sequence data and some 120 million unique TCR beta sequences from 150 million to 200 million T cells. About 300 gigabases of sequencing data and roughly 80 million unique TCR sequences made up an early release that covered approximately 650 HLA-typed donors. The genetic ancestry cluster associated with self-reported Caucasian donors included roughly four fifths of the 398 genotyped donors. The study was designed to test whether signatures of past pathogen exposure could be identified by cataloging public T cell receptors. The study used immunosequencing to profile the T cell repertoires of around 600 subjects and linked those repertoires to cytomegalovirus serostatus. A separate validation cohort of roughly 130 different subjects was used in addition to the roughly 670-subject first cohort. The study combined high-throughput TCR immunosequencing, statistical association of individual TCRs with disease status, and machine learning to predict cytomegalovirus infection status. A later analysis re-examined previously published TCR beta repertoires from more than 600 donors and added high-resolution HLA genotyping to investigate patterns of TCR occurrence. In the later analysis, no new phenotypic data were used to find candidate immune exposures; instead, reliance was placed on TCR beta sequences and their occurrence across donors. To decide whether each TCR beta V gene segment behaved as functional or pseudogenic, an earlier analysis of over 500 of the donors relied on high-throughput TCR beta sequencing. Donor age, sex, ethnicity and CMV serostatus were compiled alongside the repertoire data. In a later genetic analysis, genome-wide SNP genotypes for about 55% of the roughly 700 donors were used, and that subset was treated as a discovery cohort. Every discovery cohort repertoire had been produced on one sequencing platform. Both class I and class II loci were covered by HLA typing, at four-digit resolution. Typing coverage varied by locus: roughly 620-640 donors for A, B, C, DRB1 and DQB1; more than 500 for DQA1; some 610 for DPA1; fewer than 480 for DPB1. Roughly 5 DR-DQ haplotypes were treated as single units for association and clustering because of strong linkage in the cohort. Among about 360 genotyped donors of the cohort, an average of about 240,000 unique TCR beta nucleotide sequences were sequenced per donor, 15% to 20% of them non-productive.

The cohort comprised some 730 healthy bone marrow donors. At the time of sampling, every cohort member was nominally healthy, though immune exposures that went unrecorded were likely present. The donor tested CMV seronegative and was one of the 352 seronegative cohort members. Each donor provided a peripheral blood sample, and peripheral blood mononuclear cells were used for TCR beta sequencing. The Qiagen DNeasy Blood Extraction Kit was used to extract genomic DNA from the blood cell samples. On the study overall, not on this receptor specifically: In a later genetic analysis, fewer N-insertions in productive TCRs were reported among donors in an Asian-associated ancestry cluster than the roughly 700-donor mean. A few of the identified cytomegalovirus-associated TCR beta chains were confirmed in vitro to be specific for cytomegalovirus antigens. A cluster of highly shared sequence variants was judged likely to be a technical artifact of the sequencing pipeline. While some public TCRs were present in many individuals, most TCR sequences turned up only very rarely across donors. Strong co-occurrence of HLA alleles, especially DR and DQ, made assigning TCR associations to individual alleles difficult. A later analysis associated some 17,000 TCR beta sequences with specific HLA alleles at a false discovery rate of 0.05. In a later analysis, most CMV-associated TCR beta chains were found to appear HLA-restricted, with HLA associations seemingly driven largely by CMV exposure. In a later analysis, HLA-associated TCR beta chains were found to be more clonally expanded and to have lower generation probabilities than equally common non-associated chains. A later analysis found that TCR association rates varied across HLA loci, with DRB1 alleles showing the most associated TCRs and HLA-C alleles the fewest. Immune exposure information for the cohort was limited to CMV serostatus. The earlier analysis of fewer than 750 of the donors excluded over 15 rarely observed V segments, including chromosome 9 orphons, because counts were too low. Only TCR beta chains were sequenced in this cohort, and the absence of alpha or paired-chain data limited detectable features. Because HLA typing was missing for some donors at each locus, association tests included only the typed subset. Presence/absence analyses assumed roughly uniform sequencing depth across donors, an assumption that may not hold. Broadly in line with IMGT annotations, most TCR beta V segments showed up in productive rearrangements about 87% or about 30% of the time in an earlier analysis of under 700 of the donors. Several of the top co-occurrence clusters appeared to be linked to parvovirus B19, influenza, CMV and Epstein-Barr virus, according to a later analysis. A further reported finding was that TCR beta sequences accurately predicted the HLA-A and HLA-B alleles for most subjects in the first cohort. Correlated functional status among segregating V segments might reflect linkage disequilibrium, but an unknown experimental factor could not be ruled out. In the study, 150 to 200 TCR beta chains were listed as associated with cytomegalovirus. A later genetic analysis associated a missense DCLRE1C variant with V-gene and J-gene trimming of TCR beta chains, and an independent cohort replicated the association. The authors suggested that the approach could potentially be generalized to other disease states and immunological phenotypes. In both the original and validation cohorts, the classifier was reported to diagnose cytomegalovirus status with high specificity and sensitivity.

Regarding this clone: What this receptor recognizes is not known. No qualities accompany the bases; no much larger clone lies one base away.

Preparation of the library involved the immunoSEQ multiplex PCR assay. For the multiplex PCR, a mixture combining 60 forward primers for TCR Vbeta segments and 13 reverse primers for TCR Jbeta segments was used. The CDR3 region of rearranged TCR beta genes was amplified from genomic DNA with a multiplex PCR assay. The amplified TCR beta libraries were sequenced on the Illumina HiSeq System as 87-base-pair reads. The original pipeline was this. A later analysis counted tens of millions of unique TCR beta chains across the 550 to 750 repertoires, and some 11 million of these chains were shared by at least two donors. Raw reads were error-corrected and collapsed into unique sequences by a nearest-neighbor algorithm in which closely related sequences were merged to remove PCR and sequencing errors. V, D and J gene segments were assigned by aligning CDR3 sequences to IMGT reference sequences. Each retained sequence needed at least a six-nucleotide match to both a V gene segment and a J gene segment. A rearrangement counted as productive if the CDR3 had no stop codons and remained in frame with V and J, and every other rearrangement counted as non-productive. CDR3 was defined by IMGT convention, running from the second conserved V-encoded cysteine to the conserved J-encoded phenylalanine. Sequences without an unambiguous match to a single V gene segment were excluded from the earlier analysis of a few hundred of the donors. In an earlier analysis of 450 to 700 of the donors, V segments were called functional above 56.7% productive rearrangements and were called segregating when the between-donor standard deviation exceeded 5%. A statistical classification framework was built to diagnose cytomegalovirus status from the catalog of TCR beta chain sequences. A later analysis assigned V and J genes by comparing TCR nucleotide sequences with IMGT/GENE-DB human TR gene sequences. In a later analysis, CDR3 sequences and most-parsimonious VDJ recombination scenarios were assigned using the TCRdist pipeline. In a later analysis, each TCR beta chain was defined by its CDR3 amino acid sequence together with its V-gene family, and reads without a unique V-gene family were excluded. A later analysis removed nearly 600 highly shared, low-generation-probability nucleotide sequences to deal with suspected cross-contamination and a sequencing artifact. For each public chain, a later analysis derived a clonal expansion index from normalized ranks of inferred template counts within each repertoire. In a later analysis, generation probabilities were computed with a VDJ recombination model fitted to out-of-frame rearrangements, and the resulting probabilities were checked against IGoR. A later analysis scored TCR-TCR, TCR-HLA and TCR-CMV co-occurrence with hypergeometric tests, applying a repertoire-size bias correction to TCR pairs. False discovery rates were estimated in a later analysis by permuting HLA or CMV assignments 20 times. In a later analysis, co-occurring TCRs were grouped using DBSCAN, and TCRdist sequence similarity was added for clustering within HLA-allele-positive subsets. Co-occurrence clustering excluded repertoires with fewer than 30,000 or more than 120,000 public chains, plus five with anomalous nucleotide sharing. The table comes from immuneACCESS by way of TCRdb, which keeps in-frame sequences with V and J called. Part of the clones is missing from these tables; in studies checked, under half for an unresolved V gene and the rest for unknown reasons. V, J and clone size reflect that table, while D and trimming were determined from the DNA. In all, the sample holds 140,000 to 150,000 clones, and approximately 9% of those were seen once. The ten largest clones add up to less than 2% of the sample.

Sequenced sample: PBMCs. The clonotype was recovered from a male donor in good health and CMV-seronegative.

The bases read TGTGCCAGCAGGGACAGGTTACCTAGCACAGATACGCAGTATTTT. Its protein is CASRDRLPSTDTQYF. The sequence is built from TRBV6-1 and TRBJ2-3; the junction holds 7 bases that match TRBD1. The germline V gene gives CDR1 as MNHNS and CDR2 as SASEGT. Here V drops 6 bases and J drops 0 bases, and the junction holds 6 bases not matched to any gene. The CDR3 runs 15 amino acids, cysteine and phenylalanine included. The kept DNA is CDR3 alone, 45 bases in frame from the first base.